This T cell receptor beta chain was captured in a study of Ad26.COV2.S vaccination and SARS-CoV-2 variants. Study-level background: In the study, Ad26.COV2.S was injected intramuscularly once, or twice 56 days apart.

Study-level findings and limits: Analyses of TCR breadth and depth may have underestimated total T cell responses. Spike-specific TCR breadth was greater after Ad26.COV2.S than placebo.

Repertoires were generated with immunoSEQ multiplex PCR, while TCRdb's copy carries only in-frame clones and drops some. The sample holds about 350,000 clones, about 89% seen once. V lost 0 bases and J lost 4; bases outside the gene matches: 3. The CDR3 is 16 residues long. Per the germline V gene, CDR1 is MRHNA and CDR2 is SNTAGT. Noted treatment: roughly 18 received Ad26.COV2.S at low or high dose, single or two shots; 5 received placebo; per-sample allocation not given. Sampling was done on day 63 after the first vaccine or placebo injection. The donor was a Boston adult aged 18-55 years. A note on this clone: Antigen unknown.

The sample in question was peripheral blood, obtained in a trial of Ad26.COV2.S vaccine versus placebo. This receptor was identified in a person aged 18-60 years who received the Ad26.COV2.S COVID-19 vaccine or a placebo. The chain links TRBV6-4 to TRBJ1-6; 7 bases map to TRBD1. The CDR3 DNA reads TGTGCCAGCAGTGACTCTGGCAGGGGGTATAATTCACCCCTCCACTTT. Translated: CASSDSGRGYNSPLHF.